This TCR beta chain was sequenced for a study of identical twins. Study results and limitations: Twins shared beta out-of-frame sequences in excess, but this excess was weaker.

Only healthy Caucasians were enrolled as donors. Each cDNA held unique molecular identifiers, and template switching gave it a universal primer site. Each CDR3 protein is one row after TCRdb ran MiXCR on the 5' RACE reads. The data contain around 470,000 distinct CDR3 sequences, approximately 15% of them seen just once; the ten biggest clones take up about 0.52%. V was clipped by 4 bases and J by 11 bases, with 21 bases between them. The CDR3 consists of 15 residues. The germline CDR1 and CDR2 sequences are SNHLY and FYNNEI. As to this clonotype: Antigen unknown.

The same sample was also used in a study of yellow fever vaccine responses in identical twins. According to that study: Reports say the vaccine T cell response in twins looked partly convergent and partly personalized.

The V and J genes are TRBV2 and TRBJ2-1; D may be TRBD1 or TRBD2 (5 bases each). The sequenced material came from CD4+ T cells sorted from blood. This TCR was sampled from a woman between 18 and 30 years old in good health. The CDR3 protein is CASSVSGTETIQQFF. For the CDR3, the DNA is TGTGCCAGCAGTGTTTCCGGGACGGAAACTATACAGCAGTTCTTC. Variable domain in full (rest from reference TRBV2 and TRBJ2-1): EPEVTQTPSHQVTQMGQEVILRCVPISNHLYFYWYRQILGQKVEFLVSFYNNEISEKSEIFDDQFSVERPDGSNFTLKIRSTKLEDSAMYFCASSVSGTETIQQFFGPGTRLTVL.